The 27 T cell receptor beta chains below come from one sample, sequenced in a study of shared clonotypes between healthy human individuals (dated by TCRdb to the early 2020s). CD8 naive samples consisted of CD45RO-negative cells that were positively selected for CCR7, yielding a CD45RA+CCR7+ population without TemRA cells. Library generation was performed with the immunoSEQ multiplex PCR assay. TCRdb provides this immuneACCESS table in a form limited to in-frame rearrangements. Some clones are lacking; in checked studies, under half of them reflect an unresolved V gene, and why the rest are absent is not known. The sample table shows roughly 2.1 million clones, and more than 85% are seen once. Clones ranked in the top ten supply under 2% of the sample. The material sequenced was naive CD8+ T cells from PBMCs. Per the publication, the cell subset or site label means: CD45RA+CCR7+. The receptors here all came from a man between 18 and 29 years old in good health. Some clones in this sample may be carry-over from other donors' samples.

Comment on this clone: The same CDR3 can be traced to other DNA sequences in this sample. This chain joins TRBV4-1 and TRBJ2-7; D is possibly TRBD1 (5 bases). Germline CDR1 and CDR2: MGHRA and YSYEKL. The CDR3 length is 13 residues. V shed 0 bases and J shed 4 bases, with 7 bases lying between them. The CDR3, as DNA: TGCGCCAGCAGCCAAGACAGGGTATACGAGCAGTACTTC. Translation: CASSQDRVYEQYF.

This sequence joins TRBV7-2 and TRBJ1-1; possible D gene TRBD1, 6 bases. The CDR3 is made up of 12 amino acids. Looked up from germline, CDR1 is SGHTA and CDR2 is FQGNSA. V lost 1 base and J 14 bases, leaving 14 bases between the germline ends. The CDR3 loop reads CASSLGGGKRFF. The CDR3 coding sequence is TGTGCCAGCAGCTTAGGAGGGGGGAAGCGATTCTTT.

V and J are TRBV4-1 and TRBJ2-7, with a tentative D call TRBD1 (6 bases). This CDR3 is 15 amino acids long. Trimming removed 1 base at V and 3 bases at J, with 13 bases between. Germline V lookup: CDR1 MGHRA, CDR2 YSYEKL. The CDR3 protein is CASSQVVGGLYEQYF. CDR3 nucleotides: TGCGCCAGCAGCCAAGTCGTTGGGGGCCTCTACGAGCAGTACTTC.

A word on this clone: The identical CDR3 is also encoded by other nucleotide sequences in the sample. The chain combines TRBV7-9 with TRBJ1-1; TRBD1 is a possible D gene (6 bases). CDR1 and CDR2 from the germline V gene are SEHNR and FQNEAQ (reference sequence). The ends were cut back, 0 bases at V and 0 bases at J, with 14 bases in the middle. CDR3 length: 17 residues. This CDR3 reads CASSLAQWSGVNTEAFF. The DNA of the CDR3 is TGTGCCAGCAGCTTAGCGCAGTGGTCAGGGGTGAACACTGAAGCTTTCTTT.

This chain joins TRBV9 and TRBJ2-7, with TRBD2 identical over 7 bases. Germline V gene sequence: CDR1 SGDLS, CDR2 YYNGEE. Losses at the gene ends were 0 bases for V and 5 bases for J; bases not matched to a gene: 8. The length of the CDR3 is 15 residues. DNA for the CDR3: TGTGCCAGCAGCGTAGGGCTAGCGGCTCTCCACGAGCAGTACTTC. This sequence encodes CASSVGLAALHEQYF.

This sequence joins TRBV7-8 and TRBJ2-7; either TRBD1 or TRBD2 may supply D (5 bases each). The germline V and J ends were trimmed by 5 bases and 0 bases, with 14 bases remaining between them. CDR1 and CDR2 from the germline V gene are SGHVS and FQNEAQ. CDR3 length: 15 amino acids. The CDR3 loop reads CASSRGALGSYEQYF. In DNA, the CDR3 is TGTGCCAGCAGCCGAGGGGCTCTGGGCTCCTACGAGCAGTACTTC.

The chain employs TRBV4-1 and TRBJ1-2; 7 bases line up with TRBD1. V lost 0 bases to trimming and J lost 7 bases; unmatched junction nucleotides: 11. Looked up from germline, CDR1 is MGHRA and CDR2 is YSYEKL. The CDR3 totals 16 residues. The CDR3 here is CASSQEEWGGGAGYTF. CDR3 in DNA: TGCGCCAGCAGCCAAGAAGAATGGGGAGGGGGCGCTGGCTACACCTTC.

CDR3 amino acids: CASSSPGGADTQYF. In nucleotides, the CDR3 is TGTGCCAGCAGCTCCCCGGGGGGGGCAGATACGCAGTATTTT. The chain has TRBV5-6 and TRBJ2-3; 8 bases agree with TRBD2. The CDR3 spans 14 residues. From germline, CDR1 is SGHDT and CDR2 YYEEEE. Trimming removed 3 bases from V and 4 bases from J; junction bases left unmatched: 4.

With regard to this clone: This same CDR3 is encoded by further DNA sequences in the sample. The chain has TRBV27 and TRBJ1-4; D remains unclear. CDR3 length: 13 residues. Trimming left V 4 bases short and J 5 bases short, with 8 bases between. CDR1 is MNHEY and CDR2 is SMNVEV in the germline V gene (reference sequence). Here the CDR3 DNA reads TGTGCCAGCAGTTCTGGACCGAATGAAAAACTGTTTTTT. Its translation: CASSSGPNEKLFF.

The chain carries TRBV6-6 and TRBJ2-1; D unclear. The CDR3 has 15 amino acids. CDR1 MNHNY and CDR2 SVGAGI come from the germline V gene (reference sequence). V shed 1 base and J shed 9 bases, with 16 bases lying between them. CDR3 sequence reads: CASSYYSPSNGEQFF. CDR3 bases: TGTGCCAGCAGTTACTACTCTCCGAGCAACGGTGAGCAGTTCTTC.

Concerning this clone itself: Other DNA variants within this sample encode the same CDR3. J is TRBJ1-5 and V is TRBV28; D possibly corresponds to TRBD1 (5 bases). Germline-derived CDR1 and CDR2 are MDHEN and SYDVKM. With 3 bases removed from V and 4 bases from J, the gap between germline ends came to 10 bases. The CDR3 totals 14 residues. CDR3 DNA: TGTGCCAGCAGTTTTGGCAGGGTAAATCAGCCCCAGCATTTT. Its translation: CASSFGRVNQPQHF.

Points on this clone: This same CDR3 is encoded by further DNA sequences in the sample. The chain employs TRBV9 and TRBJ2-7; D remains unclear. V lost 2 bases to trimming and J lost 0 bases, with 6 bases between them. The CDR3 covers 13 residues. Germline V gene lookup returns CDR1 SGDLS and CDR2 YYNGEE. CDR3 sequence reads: CASSVASSYEQYF. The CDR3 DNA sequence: TGTGCCAGCAGCGTGGCCTCCTCCTACGAGCAGTACTTC.

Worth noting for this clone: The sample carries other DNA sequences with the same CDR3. CDR3 nucleotides: TGTGCCAGTAGTTCCCTAGCGGGAGGCTACGAGCAGTACTTC. It translates to CASSSLAGGYEQYF. V and J are TRBV19 and TRBJ2-7, with TRBD2 matching 11 bases. In germline, CDR1 is LNHDA, CDR2 SQIVND (reference sequence). J lost 3 bases, V lost 5 bases, and 3 bases had no gene match. The CDR3 is 14 amino acids.

CDR3 residues: CASSPYLGATANYGYTF. CDR3 in DNA: TGTGCCAGCAGTCCGTACTTAGGGGCGACAGCTAACTATGGCTACACCTTC. This sequence joins TRBV28 and TRBJ1-2, with D maybe TRBD1 (5 bases). CDR1 MDHEN and CDR2 SYDVKM come from the germline V gene. Deletions cut 5 bases from V and 0 bases from J, with 19 bases between. The CDR3 runs 17 residues.

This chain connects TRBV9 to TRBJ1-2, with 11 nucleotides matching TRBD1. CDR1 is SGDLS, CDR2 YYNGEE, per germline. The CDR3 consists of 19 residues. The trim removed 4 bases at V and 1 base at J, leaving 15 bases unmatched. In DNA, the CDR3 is TGTGCCAGCAGCTCCCTCTCGGGACAGGGGGACCAGAATAACTATGGCTACACCTTC. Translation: CASSSLSGQGDQNNYGYTF.

CDR3 nucleotide sequence: TGTGCCAGCAGCGACCTGACAGGGTACAATGAGCAGTTCTTC. This sequence encodes CASSDLTGYNEQFF. The chain is built from TRBV5-4 and TRBJ2-1, with 7 bases matching TRBD1. The V segment lost 4 bases and the J segment 4 bases; nucleotides outside the gene matches: 5. Germline CDR1 is SGHNT and CDR2 is YYREEE (reference sequence). The CDR3 runs to 14 residues.

CDR3 residues: CASSGAGTDTSNYGYTF. In DNA form, the CDR3 reads TGCGCCAGCAGCGGAGCCGGGACAGATACTTCTAACTATGGCTACACCTTC. The genes are TRBV5-1 and TRBJ1-2, with 7 bases aligning to TRBD1. The germline V gene encodes CDR1 SGHRS and CDR2 YFSETQ. The CDR3 runs 17 residues. Losses at the gene ends were 4 bases for V and 0 bases for J; bases not matched to a gene: 12.

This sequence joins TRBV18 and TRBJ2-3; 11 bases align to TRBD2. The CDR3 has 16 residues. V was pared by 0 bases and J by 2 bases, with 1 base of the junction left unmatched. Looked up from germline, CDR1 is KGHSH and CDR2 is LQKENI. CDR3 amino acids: CASSPPGLADTDTQYF. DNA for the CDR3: TGTGCCAGCTCACCACCGGGACTAGCGGACACAGATACGCAGTATTTT.

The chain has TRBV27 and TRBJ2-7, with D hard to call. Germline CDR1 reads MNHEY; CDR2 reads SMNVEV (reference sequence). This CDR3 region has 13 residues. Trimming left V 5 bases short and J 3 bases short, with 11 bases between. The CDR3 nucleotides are TGTGCCAGCAGTCCATTTTTAGGCTACGAGCAGTACTTC. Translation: CASSPFLGYEQYF.

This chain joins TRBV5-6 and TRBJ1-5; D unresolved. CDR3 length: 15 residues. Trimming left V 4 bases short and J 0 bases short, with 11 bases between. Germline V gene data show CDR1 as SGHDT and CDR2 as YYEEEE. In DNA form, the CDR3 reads TGTGCCAGCAGCCCCGCGGGTGGTAGCAATCAGCCCCAGCATTTT. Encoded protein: CASSPAGGSNQPQHF.

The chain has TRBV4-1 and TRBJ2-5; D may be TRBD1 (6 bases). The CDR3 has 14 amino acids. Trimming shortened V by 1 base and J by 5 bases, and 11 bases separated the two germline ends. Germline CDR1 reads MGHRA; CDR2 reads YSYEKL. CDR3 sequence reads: CASSQGNRAETQYF. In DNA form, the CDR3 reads TGCGCCAGCAGCCAAGGTAACAGGGCGGAGACCCAGTACTTC.

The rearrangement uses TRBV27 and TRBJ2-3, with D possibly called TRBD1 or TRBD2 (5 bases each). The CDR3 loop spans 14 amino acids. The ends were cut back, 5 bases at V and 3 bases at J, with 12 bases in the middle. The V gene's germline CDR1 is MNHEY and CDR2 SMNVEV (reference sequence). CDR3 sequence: CASSQPGATDTQYF. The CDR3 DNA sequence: TGTGCCAGCAGTCAACCCGGGGCAACAGATACGCAGTATTTT.

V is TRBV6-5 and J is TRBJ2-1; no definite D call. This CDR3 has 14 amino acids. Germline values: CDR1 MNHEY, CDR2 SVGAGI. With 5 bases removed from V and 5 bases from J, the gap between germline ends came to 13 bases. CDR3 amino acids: CASSLYAENNEQFF. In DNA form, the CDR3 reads TGTGCCAGCAGTCTGTACGCGGAGAACAATGAGCAGTTCTTC.

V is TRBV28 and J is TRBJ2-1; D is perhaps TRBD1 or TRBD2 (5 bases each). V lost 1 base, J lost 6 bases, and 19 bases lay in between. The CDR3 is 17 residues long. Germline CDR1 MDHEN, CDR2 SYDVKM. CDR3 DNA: TGTGCCAGCAGTTTATCCTGGGGGACCTTGACGGCCAATGAGCAGTTCTTC. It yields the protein CASSLSWGTLTANEQFF.

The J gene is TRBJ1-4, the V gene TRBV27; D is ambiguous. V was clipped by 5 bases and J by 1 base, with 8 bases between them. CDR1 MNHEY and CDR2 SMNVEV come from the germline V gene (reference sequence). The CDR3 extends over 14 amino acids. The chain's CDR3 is CASSPLRTNEKLFF. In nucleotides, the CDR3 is TGTGCCAGCAGTCCTTTGAGAACTAATGAAAAACTGTTTTTT.

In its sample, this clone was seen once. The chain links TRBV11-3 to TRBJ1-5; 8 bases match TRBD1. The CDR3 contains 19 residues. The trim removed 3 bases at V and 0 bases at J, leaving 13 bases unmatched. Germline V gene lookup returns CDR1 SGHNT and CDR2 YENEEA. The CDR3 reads CASSFGQGGSVISNQPQHF. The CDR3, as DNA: TGTGCCAGCAGCTTCGGACAGGGCGGGTCAGTCATTAGCAATCAGCCCCAGCATTTT. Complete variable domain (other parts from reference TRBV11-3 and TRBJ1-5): EAGVVQSPRYKIIEKKQPVAFWCNPISGHNTLYWYLQNLGQGPELLIRYENEEAVDDSQLPKDRFSAERLKGVDSTLKIQPAELGDSAVYLCASSFGQGGSVISNQPQHFGDGTRLSIL.

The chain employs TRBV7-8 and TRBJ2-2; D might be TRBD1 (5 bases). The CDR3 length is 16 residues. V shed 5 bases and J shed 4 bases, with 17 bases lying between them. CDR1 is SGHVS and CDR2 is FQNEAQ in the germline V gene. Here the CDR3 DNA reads TGTGCCAGCAGCCCCCGCAGGGCCCTGGGCACCGGGGAGCTGTTTTTT. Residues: CASSPRRALGTGELFF.